This T cell receptor (beta chain) was identified in a study of cytomegalovirus exposure and HLA in healthy donors. Overall study findings and caveats: Cytomegalovirus status was reportedly diagnosed by the classifier with high specificity and sensitivity. Subsequent analysis of the approximately 110 validation repertoires found a tendency for first-cohort TCR clusters to co-occur.

Trimming removed 5 bases at V and 7 bases at J, with 26 bases between. The germline gives CDR1 SGHVS, CDR2 FQNEAQ. The length of the CDR3 is 17 residues. As to this clone: The antigen remains undetermined.

Produced via immunoSEQ multiplex PCR; TCRdb's table is partial and in-frame only. Of approximately 240,000 clones in the sample, around nine tenths were seen once. The TCR comes from a woman younger than 35 in good health and CMV-seronegative. Sequences were obtained from PBMCs. V usage is TRBV7-8 and J usage is TRBJ1-2, with a weak D call TRBD1 (6 bases). CDR3 DNA: TGTGCCAGCAGCCTCTTTGGGGGGGAGGGGGGTCCCTCTGGCTACACCTTC. Translation gives CASSLFGGEGGPSGYTF.